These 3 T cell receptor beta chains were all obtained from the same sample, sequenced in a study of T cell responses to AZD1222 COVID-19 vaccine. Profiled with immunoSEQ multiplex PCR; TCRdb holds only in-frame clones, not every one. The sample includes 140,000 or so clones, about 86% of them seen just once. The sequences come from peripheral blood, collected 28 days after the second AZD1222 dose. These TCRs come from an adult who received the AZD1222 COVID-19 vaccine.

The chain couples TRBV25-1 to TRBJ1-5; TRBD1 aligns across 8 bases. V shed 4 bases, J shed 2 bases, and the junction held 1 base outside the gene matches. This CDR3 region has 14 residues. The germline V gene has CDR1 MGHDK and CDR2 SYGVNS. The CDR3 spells CASSVTGGNQPQHF. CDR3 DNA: TGTGCCAGCAGTGTGACAGGGGGCAATCAGCCCCAGCATTTT.

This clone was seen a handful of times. CDR3 region: CASSYGSATRQQYF. The CDR3 region has the DNA TGTGCCAGCAGTTACGGCTCGGCCACCCGTCAACAGTACTTC. This sequence joins TRBV6-5 and TRBJ2-7; D is unresolved. CDR1 MNHEY and CDR2 SVGAGI come from the germline V gene. Trimming cost V 2 bases and J 10 bases, with 18 bases left between them. The CDR3 contains 14 residues.

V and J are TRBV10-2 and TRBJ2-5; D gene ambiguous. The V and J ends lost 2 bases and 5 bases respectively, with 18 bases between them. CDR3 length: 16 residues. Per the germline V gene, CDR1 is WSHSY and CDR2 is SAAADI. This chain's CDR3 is CASSEPPEKDRETQYF. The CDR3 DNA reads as TGCGCCAGCAGTGAGCCCCCGGAGAAGGACCGGGAGACCCAGTACTTC.